One sample yielded the 18 T cell receptor beta chains listed below, sequenced in a study of T cells in Graves' hyperthyroidism and ophthalmopathy (dated by TCRdb to about 2019). The library was made by multiplex PCR. The sequencer was an Illumina HiSeq 2000. Amplification of TCR beta CDR3 regions was carried out from RNA transcripts. For the first round of RT-PCR on the TCR CDR3, the HTBI primer set was used together with the Qiagen OneStep RT-PCR kit. Using fastp trimming at Q25 and MiXCR clonotype assembly, TCRdb reanalyzed the public sequencing data and kept in-frame beta chains. A single entry per CDR3 protein holds the most common genes and DNA from its merged rows. The sample profile shows over 400,000 distinct CDR3 sequences; over 12% of them were found once. In total, the top ten clones hold 13% of the sample. Sequencing input: blood. The receptors shown here come from a man younger than 35 with Graves' ophthalmopathy.

This clonotype was recorded at least ten times. This chain joins TRBV12-3 or TRBV12-4 and TRBJ1-1; 8 bases map to TRBD1. V shed 5 bases and J 1 base; nucleotides not matched to a gene: 3. This CDR3 is 14 amino acids long. The CDR3 nucleotides are TGTGCCAGCAGTCCGGGACAGGCGAACACTGAAGCTTTCTTT. Translation gives CASSPGQANTEAFF.

This clonotype was seen ten or more times. This chain's CDR3 is CAWSVTGVSNQPQHF. CDR3 nucleotides: TGTGCCTGGAGTGTCACGGGGGTTAGCAATCAGCCCCAGCATTTT. This rearrangement joins TRBV30 to TRBJ1-5; D is perhaps TRBD1 (5 bases). This CDR3 is built from 15 residues. Germline V lookup: CDR1 GTSNPN, CDR2 SVGIG (reference sequence). V was cut by 0 bases and J by 0 bases, with 9 bases left in between.

This clonotype turned up a few times. This rearrangement joins TRBV12-3 or TRBV12-4 to TRBJ2-5, with TRBD2 matching over 9 bases. The CDR3 extends over 17 amino acids. After removal of 4 bases from V and 0 bases from J, the junction contained 9 bases not matched to a gene. As DNA, the CDR3 is TGTGCCAGCAGTTCCCCGGGACTAGCAGGGTACCAAGAGACCCAGTACTTC. Amino acids: CASSSPGLAGYQETQYF.

This clonotype was found a few times. The V and J genes are TRBV10-3 and TRBJ1-5; TRBD1 is a possible D gene (5 bases). V lost 0 bases to trimming and J lost 0 bases, with 6 bases between them. The germline V gene encodes CDR1 ENHRY and CDR2 SYGVKD. This CDR3 is 15 amino acids long. CDR3 protein: CAISESGVSNQPQHF. The CDR3 DNA is TGTGCCATCAGTGAGTCGGGGGTTAGCAATCAGCCCCAGCATTTT.

At least ten counts were recorded for this clonotype. The V and J genes are TRBV6-1 and TRBJ2-3; D gene unclear. The germline gives CDR1 MNHNS, CDR2 SASEGT. Trimming removed 8 bases from V and 0 bases from J, with 12 bases in between. This CDR3 has 14 residues. The CDR3 DNA sequence: TGTGCCAGCGGACCTGTATCGAGCACAGATACGCAGTATTTT. The encoded protein is CASGPVSSTDTQYF.

In its sample, this clonotype was seen many times. This chain links TRBV6-5 with TRBJ1-2; D is unclear. CDR1 is MNHEY and CDR2 is SVGAGI in the germline V gene. Trimming pared 2 bases from V and 8 bases from J, leaving 15 bases between. The CDR3 runs 14 residues. The CDR3 DNA reads as TGTGCCAGCAGTTACAGTGGCGTTGGTTGGGGCTACACCTTC. Its protein product is CASSYSGVGWGYTF.

The J gene is TRBJ2-1, the V gene TRBV13, with TRBD2 matching 8 bases. V lost 5 bases and J lost 7; bases outside the gene matches: 7. The CDR3 has 14 residues. Germline assignment: CDR1 PRHDT and CDR2 FYEKMQ (reference sequence). CDR3 sequence: CASSNPGTRNEQFF. The CDR3 DNA follows: TGTGCCAGCAGCAACCCGGGGACTAGGAATGAGCAGTTCTTC.

This clonotype was seen at least ten times. This chain links TRBV20-1 with TRBJ2-3; unclear D gene. The CDR3 runs 13 residues. Trimming shortened V by 4 bases and J by 4 bases, and 12 bases separated the two germline ends. Germline lookup yields CDR1 DFQATT and CDR2 SNEGSKA (reference sequence). CDR3 region: CSATGTGADTQYF. In nucleotides, the CDR3 is TGCAGTGCTACCGGAACGGGTGCAGATACGCAGTATTTT.

V is TRBV7-9 and J is TRBJ1-1, with D tentatively TRBD1 (5 bases). Trimming stripped 2 bases from V and 1 base from J, with 11 bases between. The CDR3 spans 15 residues. The germline V gene encodes CDR1 SEHNR and CDR2 FQNEAQ (reference sequence). As DNA, the CDR3 is TGTGCCAGCAGCTTAATCGGGGCAGGGAACACTGAAGCTTTCTTT. Translation: CASSLIGAGNTEAFF.

The V call is TRBV20-1, the J call TRBJ2-1; D not resolved. V gave up 3 bases and J gave up 8 bases, with 8 bases separating them. The germline V gene encodes CDR1 DFQATT and CDR2 SNEGSKA (reference sequence). CDR3 length: 11 amino acids. CDR3 in DNA: TGCAGTGCTAGCCAGGTCGATGAGCAGTTCTTC. Protein product: CSASQVDEQFF.

In this sample, this clonotype turned up many times. The rearrangement uses TRBV28 and TRBJ2-5; D not resolved. Germline CDR1 reads MDHEN; CDR2 reads SYDVKM. The CDR3 sequence is 13 residues long. V shed 5 bases and J shed 7 bases, with 14 bases lying between them. This CDR3 reads CASSPPKRGTQYF. CDR3 sequence (DNA): TGTGCCAGCAGTCCGCCAAAAAGAGGGACCCAGTACTTC.

In this sample, this clonotype turned up many times. The rearrangement links TRBV5-1 to TRBJ2-1; D is tentatively TRBD1 or TRBD2 (5 bases each). Germline V gene data show CDR1 as SGHRS and CDR2 as YFSETQ. V lost 7 bases and J lost 8, with 25 bases in between. There are 16 residues in the CDR3. For the CDR3, the DNA is TGCGCCAGCGAAGACCGGGACGGAGGCGGTCTTGATGAGCAGTTCTTC. Protein: CASEDRDGGGLDEQFF.

This clonotype came up many times. The chain uses TRBV7-2 and TRBJ2-5; D is possibly TRBD1 (6 bases). The CDR3 sequence is 15 residues long. The V gene lost 1 base and the J gene lost 1 base, with 10 bases spanning the gap. In germline, CDR1 is SGHTA, CDR2 FQGNSA. This CDR3 is CASSLDTGFQETQYF. In DNA form, the CDR3 reads TGTGCCAGCAGCTTAGACACAGGGTTCCAAGAGACCCAGTACTTC. The whole variable domain, remainder taken from reference TRBV7-2 and TRBJ2-5, is GAGVSQSPSNKVTEKGKDVELRCDPISGHTALYWYRQSLGQGLEFLIYFQGNSAPDKSGLPSDRFSAERTGGSVSTLTIQRTQQEDSAVYLCASSLDTGFQETQYFGPGTRLLVL.

This clonotype was observed at least ten times. The gene calls are TRBV2 and TRBJ1-4, with TRBD1 matching 8 bases. CDR3 length equals 14 residues. Trimming at V came to 7 bases and at J to 8 bases, leaving 9 bases not matched to a gene. Germline CDR1 is SNHLY and CDR2 is FYNNEI. In DNA form, the CDR3 reads TGTGCCAGCAAATCGGACAGGGTGGGGGAAAAACTGTTTTTT. As protein: CASKSDRVGEKLFF.

There are many counts of this clonotype. The V call is TRBV3-1, the J call TRBJ2-6; D not resolved. There are 17 residues in the CDR3. Trimming cost V 1 base and J 0 bases, with 10 bases left between them. Germline V gives CDR1 LGHDT, CDR2 YNNKEL (reference sequence). CDR3: CASSQAYSDSGANVLTF. CDR3 sequence (DNA): TGTGCCAGCAGCCAAGCCTACAGTGACTCTGGGGCCAACGTCCTGACTTTC.

In its sample, this clonotype was seen many times. The genes are TRBV3-1 and TRBJ2-1; 11 bases are shared with TRBD2. V shed 4 bases and J 7 bases; nucleotides not matched to a gene: 6. CDR3 length: 15 amino acids. The germline V gene encodes CDR1 LGHDT and CDR2 YNNKEL (reference sequence). CDR3 residues: CASSPLAGVYNEQFF. The CDR3 region has the DNA TGTGCCAGCAGCCCACTAGCGGGAGTATATAATGAGCAGTTCTTC.

This clonotype showed up just a few times. The rearrangement links TRBV10-3 to TRBJ2-1, with D tentatively TRBD2 (7 bases). Trimming removed 2 bases at V and 8 bases at J, with 22 bases between. From germline, CDR1 is ENHRY and CDR2 SYGVKD. This CDR3 contains 17 residues. CDR3 nucleotides: TGTGCCATCAGTGAGGTATGGGCGGGGGCGCCCGGCCATGAGCAGTTCTTC. Amino acids: CAISEVWAGAPGHEQFF.

CDR3 region: CASSPLEPGPLTTGELFF. CDR3 nucleotides: TGTGCCAGCTCACCCCTTGAACCGGGACCCCTTACCACCGGGGAGCTGTTTTTT. This sequence joins TRBV18 and TRBJ2-2; the D call may be TRBD1 or TRBD2 (5 bases each). Germline assignment: CDR1 KGHSH and CDR2 LQKENI. There are 18 residues in the CDR3. Trimming cost V 3 bases and J 4 bases, with 21 bases left between them.